What follows are 3 T cell receptor beta chains derived from one specimen sequenced in a study of beta chain features in type 1 diabetes. The isolated RNA, all of it, was reverse transcribed, so expressed TCRB transcripts were what got sequenced. The method was immunoSEQ multiplex PCR; TCRdb's version includes in-frame clones alone and lacks a portion of them. This sample carries roughly 450,000 clones, roughly an eighth of them seen once, and the ten largest clones take approximately 0.05%. Sequencing was carried out using naive CD4+ T cells from blood. Receptors were obtained from a woman aged 18 to 35 in good health.

The V and J genes are TRBV29-1 and TRBJ2-2, with D unclear. The CDR3 is made up of 13 amino acids. Germline CDR1 SQVTM, CDR2 ANQGSEA. V was shortened by 2 bases and J by 1 base, with 5 bases between the two germline ends. CDR3 residues: CSVEFQNTGELFF. CDR3 DNA sequence: TGCAGCGTTGAATTCCAGAACACCGGGGAGCTGTTTTTT.

There are a few counts of this clone. This chain connects TRBV28 to TRBJ2-7; 7 bases line up with TRBD1. Germline CDR1 and CDR2: MDHEN and SYDVKM. The J segment lost 6 bases and the V segment lost 4 bases, leaving 3 bases of the junction unmatched. CDR3 length equals 12 residues. The CDR3 DNA reads TGTGCCAGCAGTTCACAGGGGCTCGAGCAGTACGTC. Translating gives CASSSQGLEQYV.

V and J are TRBV2 and TRBJ2-5; the D is unclear. The V and J ends lost 4 bases and 5 bases respectively, with 11 bases between them. This CDR3 is built from 13 residues. Germline V CDR1 and CDR2: SNHLY, FYNNEI. The CDR3 region is CASSAGTQETQYF. DNA of the CDR3: TGTGCCAGCAGTGCAGGCACCCAGGAGACCCAGTACTTC. Based on the CDR3 plus reference TRBV2 and TRBJ2-5, the full variable domain is EPEVTQTPSHQVTQMGQEVILRCVPISNHLYFYWYRQILGQKVEFLVSFYNNEISEKSEIFDDQFSVERPDGSNFTLKIRSTKLEDSAMYFCASSAGTQETQYFGPGTRLLVL.